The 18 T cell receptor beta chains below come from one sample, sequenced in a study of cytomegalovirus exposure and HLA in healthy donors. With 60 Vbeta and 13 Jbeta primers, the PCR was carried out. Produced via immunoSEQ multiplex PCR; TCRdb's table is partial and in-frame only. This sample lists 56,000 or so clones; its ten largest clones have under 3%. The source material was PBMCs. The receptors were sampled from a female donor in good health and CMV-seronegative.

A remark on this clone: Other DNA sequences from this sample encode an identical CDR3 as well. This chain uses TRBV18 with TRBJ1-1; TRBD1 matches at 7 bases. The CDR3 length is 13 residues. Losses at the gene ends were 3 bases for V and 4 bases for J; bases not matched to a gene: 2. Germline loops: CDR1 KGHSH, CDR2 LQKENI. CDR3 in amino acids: CASSPAGGTEAFF. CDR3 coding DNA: TGTGCCAGCTCACCCGCAGGGGGCACTGAAGCTTTCTTT.

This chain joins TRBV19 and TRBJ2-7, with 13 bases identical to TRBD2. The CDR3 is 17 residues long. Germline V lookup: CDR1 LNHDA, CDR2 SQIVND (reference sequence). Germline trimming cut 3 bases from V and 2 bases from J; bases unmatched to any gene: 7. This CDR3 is CASSIRGLAGVTYEQYF. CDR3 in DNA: TGTGCCAGTAGTATCCGCGGACTAGCGGGAGTCACCTACGAGCAGTACTTC.

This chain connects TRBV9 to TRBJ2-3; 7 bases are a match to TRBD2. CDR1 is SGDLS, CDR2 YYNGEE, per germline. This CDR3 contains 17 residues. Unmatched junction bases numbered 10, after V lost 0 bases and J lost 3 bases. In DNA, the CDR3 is TGTGCCAGCAGCGTAGGGCGGGCGGGAGAGGGAACAGATACGCAGTATTTT. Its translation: CASSVGRAGEGTDTQYF. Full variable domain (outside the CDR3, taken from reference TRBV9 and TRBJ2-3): DSGVTQTPKHLITATGQRVTLRCSPRSGDLSVYWYQQSLDQGLQFLIQYYNGEERAKGNILERFSAQQFPDLHSELNLSSLELGDSALYFCASSVGRAGEGTDTQYFGPGTRLTVL.

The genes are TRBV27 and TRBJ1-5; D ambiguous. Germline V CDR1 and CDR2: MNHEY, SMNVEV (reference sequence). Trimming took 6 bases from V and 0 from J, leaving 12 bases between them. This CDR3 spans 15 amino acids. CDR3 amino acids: CASSPLGGSNQPQHF. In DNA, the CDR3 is TGTGCCAGCAGCCCCCTCGGAGGTAGCAATCAGCCCCAGCATTTT.

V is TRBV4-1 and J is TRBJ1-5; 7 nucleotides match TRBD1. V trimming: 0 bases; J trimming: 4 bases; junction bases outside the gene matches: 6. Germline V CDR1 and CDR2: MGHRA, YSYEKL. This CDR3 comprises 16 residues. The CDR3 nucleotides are TGCGCCAGCAGCCAAGAATTGACAGGGAGAAATCAGCCCCAGCATTTT. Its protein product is CASSQELTGRNQPQHF.

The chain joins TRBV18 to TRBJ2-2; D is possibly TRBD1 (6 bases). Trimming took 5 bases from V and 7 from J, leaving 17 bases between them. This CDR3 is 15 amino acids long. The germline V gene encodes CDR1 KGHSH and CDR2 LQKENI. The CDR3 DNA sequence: TGTGCCAGCTCAGTCACAGGGCTATTTGACGGGGAGCTGTTTTTT. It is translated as CASSVTGLFDGELFF.

The CDR3 coding sequence is TGTGCCAGCAGCCAAGATCGGGCAGGGTCACCCCTCCACTTT. As protein: CASSQDRAGSPLHF. The chain combines TRBV4-2 with TRBJ1-6, with D possibly matching TRBD1 (5 bases). Germline V CDR1 and CDR2: LGHNA, YNFKEQ. This CDR3 region has 14 residues. V lost 0 bases and J lost 10, with 10 bases in between.

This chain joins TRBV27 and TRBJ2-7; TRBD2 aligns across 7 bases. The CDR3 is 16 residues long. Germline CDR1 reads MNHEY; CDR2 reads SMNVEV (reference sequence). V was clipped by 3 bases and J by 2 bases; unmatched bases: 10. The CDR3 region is CASSFMPPSGTYEQYF. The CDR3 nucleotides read TGTGCCAGCAGTTTCATGCCCCCTAGCGGTACCTACGAGCAGTACTTC.

As DNA, the CDR3 is TGCGCCAGCAGCCAAGACCCCCGGGGAGGCCGATCACCCCTCCACTTT. The encoded protein is CASSQDPRGGRSPLHF. The V gene is TRBV4-3, the J gene TRBJ1-6; D remains unclear. V lost 0 bases, J lost 10 bases, and 16 bases lay in between. In germline, CDR1 is LGHNA, CDR2 YSLEER. This CDR3 has 16 amino acids.

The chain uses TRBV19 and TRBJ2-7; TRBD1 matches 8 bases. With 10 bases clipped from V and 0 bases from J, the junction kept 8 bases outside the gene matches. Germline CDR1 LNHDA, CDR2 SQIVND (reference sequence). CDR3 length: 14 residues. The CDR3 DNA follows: TGTGCCACTCGTGACAGGGGAGTCTCCTACGAGCAGTACTTC. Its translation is CATRDRGVSYEQYF.

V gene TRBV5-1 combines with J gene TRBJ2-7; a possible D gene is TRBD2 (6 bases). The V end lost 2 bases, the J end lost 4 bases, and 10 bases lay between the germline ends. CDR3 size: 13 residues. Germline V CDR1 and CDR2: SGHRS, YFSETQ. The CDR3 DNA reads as TGCGCCAGCAGCTTCGGGACTGGGTACGAGCAGTACTTC. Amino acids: CASSFGTGYEQYF.

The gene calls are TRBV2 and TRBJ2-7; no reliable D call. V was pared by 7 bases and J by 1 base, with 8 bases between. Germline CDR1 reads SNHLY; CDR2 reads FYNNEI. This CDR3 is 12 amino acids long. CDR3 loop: CASMGESYEQYF. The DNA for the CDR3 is TGTGCCAGCATGGGCGAGTCCTACGAGCAGTACTTC.

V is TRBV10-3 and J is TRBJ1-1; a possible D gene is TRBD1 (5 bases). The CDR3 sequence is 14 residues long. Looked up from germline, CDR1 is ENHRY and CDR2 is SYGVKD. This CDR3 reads CAIKSRGGSTEAFF. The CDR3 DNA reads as TGTGCGATAAAATCGCGGGGGGGTAGCACTGAAGCTTTCTTT.

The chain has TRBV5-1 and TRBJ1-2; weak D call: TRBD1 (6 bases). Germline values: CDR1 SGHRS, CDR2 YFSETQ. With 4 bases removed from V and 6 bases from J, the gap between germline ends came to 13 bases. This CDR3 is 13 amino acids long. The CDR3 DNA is TGCGCCAGCAGCGTCACGGGGGGCCATGGCTACACCTTC. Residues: CASSVTGGHGYTF.

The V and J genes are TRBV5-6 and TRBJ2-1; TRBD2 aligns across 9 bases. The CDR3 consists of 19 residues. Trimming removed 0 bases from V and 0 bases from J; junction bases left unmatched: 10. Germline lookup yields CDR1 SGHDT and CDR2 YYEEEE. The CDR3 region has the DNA TGTGCCAGCAGCTTGGTATCGAGCGGGGGGCGGTACTCCTACAATGAGCAGTTCTTC. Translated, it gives CASSLVSSGGRYSYNEQFF. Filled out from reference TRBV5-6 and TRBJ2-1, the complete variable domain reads DAGVTQSPTHLIKTRGQQVTLRCSPKSGHDTVSWYQQALGQGPQFIFQYYEEEERQRGNFPDRFSGHQFPNYSSELNVNALLLGDSALYLCASSLVSSGGRYSYNEQFFGPGTRLTVL.

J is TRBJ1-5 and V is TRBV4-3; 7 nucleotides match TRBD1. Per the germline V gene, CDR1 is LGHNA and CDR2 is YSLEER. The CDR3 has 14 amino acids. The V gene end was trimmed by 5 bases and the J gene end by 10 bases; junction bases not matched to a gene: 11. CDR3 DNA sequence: TGCGCCAGCAGCGTCCGAAGGGGGCGCGAACCCCAGCATTTT. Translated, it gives CASSVRRGREPQHF.

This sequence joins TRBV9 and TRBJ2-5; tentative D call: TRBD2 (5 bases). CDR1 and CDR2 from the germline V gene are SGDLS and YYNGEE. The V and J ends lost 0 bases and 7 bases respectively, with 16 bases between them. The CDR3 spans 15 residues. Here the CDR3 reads CASSVAPLADGTQYF. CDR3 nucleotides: TGTGCCAGCAGCGTAGCTCCCCTAGCTGACGGGACCCAGTACTTC.

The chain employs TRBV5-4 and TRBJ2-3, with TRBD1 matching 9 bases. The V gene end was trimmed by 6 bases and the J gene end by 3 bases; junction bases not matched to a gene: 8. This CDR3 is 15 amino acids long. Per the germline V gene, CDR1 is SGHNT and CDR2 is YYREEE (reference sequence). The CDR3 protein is CASTPDRGFTDTQYF. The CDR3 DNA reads TGTGCCAGCACCCCGGACAGGGGTTTTACAGATACGCAGTATTTT.